One sample yielded the 26 T cell receptor beta chains listed below, sequenced in a study of CD8 T cells in ankylosing spondylitis. TCRdb passed the 5' RACE reads through MiXCR, listing each CDR3 protein once. The repertoire holds roughly 200,000 distinct CDR3 sequences, 20% to 30% seen once, with roughly 6.7% in the top ten. Sequencing used blood, either unsorted or a sorted T cell fraction (not recorded which). These receptors were collected from a male donor with ankylosing spondylitis or in good health (not recorded which).

V usage is TRBV20-1 and J usage is TRBJ2-3; 11 bases align to TRBD2. V was pared by 2 bases and J by 3 bases, with 10 bases of the junction left unmatched. Per the germline V gene, CDR1 is DFQATT and CDR2 is SNEGSKA (reference sequence). This CDR3 region has 17 residues. The CDR3 loop is CSARLAGGPTLTDTQYF. In DNA form, the CDR3 reads TGCAGTGCTAGACTAGCGGGAGGACCAACGTTGACAGATACGCAGTATTTT.

There are many counts of this clonotype. The chain joins TRBV6-5 to TRBJ2-3, with TRBD2 matching over 14 bases. Germline V gives CDR1 MNHEY, CDR2 SVGAGI. Trimming at V came to 2 bases and at J to 6 bases, leaving 7 bases not matched to a gene. The CDR3 contains 17 residues. CDR3 protein: CASSYGRLAGGYDTQYF. The DNA for the CDR3 is TGTGCCAGCAGTTACGGCAGACTAGCGGGAGGGTATGATACGCAGTATTTT.

The V call is TRBV6-6, the J call TRBJ2-5; a weak D match, TRBD2 (5 bases). The length of the CDR3 is 13 residues. Trimming cost V 0 bases and J 4 bases, with 6 bases left between them. In germline, CDR1 is MNHNY, CDR2 SVGAGI (reference sequence). Written as DNA, the CDR3 is TGTGCCAGCAGTTACTCAGAGGGAGAGACCCAGTACTTC. This translates into CASSYSEGETQYF.

V and J are TRBV29-1 and TRBJ1-1; 7 bases match TRBD1. The CDR3 runs 13 residues. Germline CDR1 is SQVTM and CDR2 is ANQGSEA. V lost 6 bases to trimming and J lost 5 bases; unmatched junction nucleotides: 9. DNA for the CDR3: TGCAGCGTCGGAAGACAGGGAGGGACTGAAGCTTTCTTT. It is translated as CSVGRQGGTEAFF.

At least ten counts were recorded for this clonotype. This chain joins TRBV6-4 and TRBJ1-5; 10 bases align to TRBD1. V dropped 6 bases and J dropped 0; count of bases not matched to a gene: 11. CDR1 and CDR2 (germline): MRHNA, SNTAGT. The CDR3 has 18 residues. The CDR3 nucleotides are TGTGCCAGCAGCCCGGACAGGGGGATTCAATATAGCAATCAGCCCCAGCATTTT. Its protein product is CASSPDRGIQYSNQPQHF.

This clonotype was seen ten or more times. The chain links TRBV4-3 to TRBJ2-7, with no clear D. Trimming shortened V by 4 bases and J by 0 bases, and 10 bases separated the two germline ends. Germline loops: CDR1 LGHNA, CDR2 YSLEER. The CDR3 sequence is 14 residues long. The chain's CDR3 is CASSPGPASYEQYF. CDR3 nucleotides: TGCGCCAGCAGCCCCGGACCGGCCTCCTACGAGCAGTACTTC.

The chain is built from TRBV6-1 and TRBJ2-6; D ambiguous. The CDR3 totals 13 residues. Germline CDR1 MNHNS, CDR2 SASEGT. V lost 9 bases and J lost 0, with 6 bases in between. The CDR3 here is CASWDSGANVLTF. The CDR3 region has the DNA TGTGCCAGTTGGGACTCTGGGGCCAACGTCCTGACTTTC.

This clonotype showed up many times. V is TRBV5-1 and J is TRBJ1-6, with 11 bases matching TRBD1. Germline CDR1 SGHRS, CDR2 YFSETQ. CDR3 size: 15 residues. V lost 1 base and J lost 11; bases outside the gene matches: 5. The CDR3 here is CASSLIGQGATPLHF. In DNA form, the CDR3 reads TGCGCCAGCAGCTTGATTGGACAGGGGGCAACACCCCTCCACTTT.

This chain connects TRBV7-3 to TRBJ2-1; 13 bases are shared with TRBD2. The CDR3 contains 18 residues. Per germline, CDR1 SGHTA and CDR2 FQGTGA. Trimming took 5 bases from V and 1 from J; bases not matched to a gene: 8. The chain's CDR3 is CASSATSGRWKSYNEQFF. Written as DNA, the CDR3 is TGTGCCAGCAGCGCGACTAGCGGGAGGTGGAAATCCTACAATGAGCAGTTCTTC.

CDR3 DNA sequence: TGCAGTGCTATGGGACAGCCCATCGTTGTCGAGCAGTACTTC. Residues: CSAMGQPIVVEQYF. The chain uses TRBV20-1 and TRBJ2-7; 7 bases agree with TRBD1. Trimming removed 4 bases from V and 6 bases from J; junction bases left unmatched: 12. Germline CDR1 is DFQATT and CDR2 is SNEGSKA (reference sequence). The CDR3 covers 14 residues.

This chain joins TRBV7-2 and TRBJ2-1; D is possibly TRBD1 (6 bases). Germline CDR1 is SGHTA and CDR2 is FQGNSA. V lost 3 bases, J lost 2 bases, and 14 bases lay in between. The CDR3 length is 16 residues. CDR3 in amino acids: CASSFLRQATYNEQFF. CDR3 sequence (DNA): TGTGCCAGCAGCTTCCTCCGACAGGCGACCTACAATGAGCAGTTCTTC.

The V call is TRBV12-3 or TRBV12-4, the J call TRBJ2-7; D gene uncertain. V was shortened by 3 bases and J by 5 bases, with 17 bases between the two germline ends. This CDR3 is built from 15 residues. CDR3 protein: CASSFDGSSRHEQYF. In DNA, the CDR3 is TGTGCCAGCAGTTTTGACGGCTCGTCGCGGCACGAGCAGTACTTC.

This chain uses TRBV12-3 or TRBV12-4 with TRBJ1-2; no clear D. CDR3 size: 12 residues. The V end was cut by 8 bases, the J end by 4 bases, with 11 bases between. The CDR3: CASSLGRYGYTF. DNA of the CDR3: TGTGCCAGCTCGCTGGGCCGCTATGGCTACACCTTC.

This clonotype has only a few counts. CDR3 nucleotides: TGCAGCGCCAGGGACGGAACCGTCTTGGGGAGCAGCTCCTACGAGCAGTACTTC. This translates into CSARDGTVLGSSSYEQYF. The J gene is TRBJ2-7, the V gene TRBV29-1, with D tentatively TRBD1 or TRBD2 (5 bases each). This CDR3 region has 18 residues. V was shortened by 7 bases and J by 0 bases, with 28 bases between the two germline ends. Germline loops: CDR1 SQVTM, CDR2 ANQGSEA.

V is TRBV2 and J is TRBJ2-7; D unresolved. The germline V gene has CDR1 SNHLY and CDR2 FYNNEI. The CDR3 is 15 amino acids. V lost 1 base and J 2 bases, leaving 12 bases between the germline ends. CDR3 in DNA: TGTGCCAGCAGTGAAGGTTGGCCAAAGCCCTACGAGCAGTACTTC. Its protein is CASSEGWPKPYEQYF.

In this sample, this clonotype turned up many times. The chain combines TRBV4-1 with TRBJ2-1, with TRBD2 matching 7 bases. The germline gives CDR1 MGHRA, CDR2 YSYEKL. This CDR3 contains 18 residues. The ends lost 1 base at V and 2 bases at J; junction bases unmatched: 11. The CDR3 nucleotides are TGCGCCAGCAGCCAAGGGTTGGGGCGGGAGTCCACCTACAATGAGCAGTTCTTC. It translates to CASSQGLGRESTYNEQFF.

There are many counts of this clonotype. This sequence joins TRBV12-3 or TRBV12-4 and TRBJ2-7; D call uncertain. There are 13 residues in the CDR3. The ends were cut back, 1 base at V and 6 bases at J, with 10 bases in the middle. The CDR3 region has the DNA TGTGCCAGCAGTTTAGTAGGGCTGGGCGAGCAGTACTTC. Translating gives CASSLVGLGEQYF.

The chain recombines TRBV20-1 with TRBJ2-7; 8 positions agree with TRBD2. The J segment lost 2 bases and the V segment lost 3 bases, leaving 6 bases of the junction unmatched. This CDR3 is 14 amino acids long. CDR1 DFQATT and CDR2 SNEGSKA come from the germline V gene (reference sequence). CDR3 in DNA: TGCAGTGCTAGCGGGAGGGCCCCTACCTACGAGCAGTACTTC. Encoded protein: CSASGRAPTYEQYF.

Ten or more counts support this clonotype. The chain uses TRBV19 and TRBJ1-5; no firm D call. The length of the CDR3 is 13 residues. The V end lost 6 bases, the J end lost 6 bases, and 12 bases lay between the germline ends. Germline CDR1 and CDR2: LNHDA and SQIVND (reference sequence). The CDR3, as DNA: TGTGCCAGTAGGACGAGTGGAAGTCAGCCCCAGCATTTT. Its protein is CASRTSGSQPQHF.

This clonotype was seen many times. This chain joins TRBV7-3 and TRBJ1-6; tentative D call: TRBD1 (5 bases). Germline assignment: CDR1 SGHTA and CDR2 FQGTGA. The length of the CDR3 is 13 residues. Trimming shortened V by 3 bases and J by 10 bases, and 10 bases separated the two germline ends. The CDR3 sequence: CASSLSGWSPLHF. The CDR3 nucleotides read TGTGCCAGCAGCTTGTCAGGGTGGTCACCCCTCCACTTT.

This clonotype was detected many times. The chain recombines TRBV6-5 with TRBJ1-1; TRBD1 might be the D (5 bases). V was pared by 3 bases and J by 4 bases, with 9 bases between. Germline lookup yields CDR1 MNHEY and CDR2 SVGAGI. The CDR3 length is 13 residues. CDR3 residues: CASSYRGSTEAFF. The CDR3 nucleotides read TGTGCCAGCAGTTATCGGGGGTCCACTGAAGCTTTCTTT.

This clonotype was seen more than once but under ten times. The chain has TRBV29-1 and TRBJ2-6; 7 nucleotides match TRBD1. Germline CDR1 reads SQVTM; CDR2 reads ANQGSEA. There are 14 residues in the CDR3. The J segment lost 2 bases and the V segment lost 6 bases, leaving 4 bases of the junction unmatched. The CDR3 sequence: CSVGQTTGANVLTF. The CDR3 nucleotides read TGCAGCGTGGGACAGACGACTGGGGCCAACGTCCTGACTTTC.

This sequence joins TRBV12-3 or TRBV12-4 and TRBJ1-6; 10 nucleotides align to TRBD1. V dropped 5 bases and J dropped 8; count of bases not matched to a gene: 3. The CDR3 covers 14 residues. CDR3 DNA sequence: TGTGCCAGCAGTGGGACAGGGGACTATTCACCCCTCCACTTT. Its protein is CASSGTGDYSPLHF.

In its sample, this clonotype was seen many times. The rearrangement joins TRBV29-1 to TRBJ2-2, with D possibly being TRBD1 (5 bases). Trimming took off 7 bases at V and 6 bases at J, with 15 bases between the two ends. Per the germline V gene, CDR1 is SQVTM and CDR2 is ANQGSEA. The CDR3 length is 13 residues. CDR3 DNA sequence: TGCAGCGCCTCGGACAACCTCGCCGGGGAGCTGTTTTTT. It is translated as CSASDNLAGELFF.

The CDR3 protein is CSVERQISTDTQYF. The CDR3 DNA follows: TGCAGCGTTGAAAGACAGATTAGCACAGATACGCAGTATTTT. The chain employs TRBV29-1 and TRBJ2-3; D is perhaps TRBD1 (5 bases). Deletions cut 2 bases from V and 0 bases from J, with 9 bases between. The germline gives CDR1 SQVTM, CDR2 ANQGSEA. The CDR3 is made up of 14 amino acids.

This clonotype was counted many times. The chain employs TRBV24-1 and TRBJ2-3, with D unclear. The CDR3 loop spans 13 amino acids. Trimming pared 5 bases from V and 3 bases from J, leaving 8 bases between. Germline V lookup: CDR1 KGHDR, CDR2 SFDVKD. This CDR3 is CATSGSGTDTQYF. The CDR3 region has the DNA TGTGCCACCAGTGGATCTGGTACAGATACGCAGTATTTT.